A single sample is the source of the 18 T cell receptor beta chains below, sequenced in a study of blood T cell repertoires in COVID-19. Clones were sequenced by immunoSEQ multiplex PCR, and TCRdb holds only the in-frame ones, with some missing. The repertoire holds about 350,000 clones, with roughly nine tenths as singletons. The sequencing sample was made of PBMCs or T cells enriched from blood (not recorded which). The receptor source for this set is a woman between 25 and 40 years old who had recovered from COVID-19.

V gene TRBV11-2 combines with J gene TRBJ1-1; 7 nucleotides line up with TRBD1. The J segment lost 4 bases and the V segment lost 5 bases, leaving 7 bases of the junction unmatched. The germline gives CDR1 SGHAT, CDR2 FQNNGV. CDR3 length: 14 amino acids. Here the CDR3 reads CASSGLTGFTEAFF. The CDR3 bases are TGTGCCAGCAGCGGACTGACAGGGTTCACTGAAGCTTTCTTT. The whole variable domain, filled in from reference TRBV11-2 and TRBJ1-1, reads EAGVAQSPRYKIIEKRQSVAFWCNPISGHATLYWYQQILGQGPKLLIQFQNNGVVDDSQLPKDRFSAERLKGVDSTLKIQPAKLEDSAVYLCASSGLTGFTEAFFGQGTRLTVV.

V and J are TRBV5-1 and TRBJ1-6, with 7 bases aligning to TRBD1. Germline V CDR1 and CDR2: SGHRS, YFSETQ. This CDR3 spans 15 amino acids. V dropped 5 bases and J dropped 6; count of bases not matched to a gene: 8. The CDR3 loop reads CASRDRTETNSPLHF. CDR3 bases: TGCGCCAGCAGGGACAGGACAGAAACTAATTCACCCCTCCACTTT.

The V call is TRBV28, the J call TRBJ2-5; D call uncertain. The CDR3 has 13 amino acids. CDR1 is MDHEN, CDR2 SYDVKM, per germline. V was shortened by 2 bases and J by 1 base, with 5 bases between the two germline ends. The CDR3 loop reads CASSLLSQETQYF. DNA for the CDR3: TGTGCCAGCAGTTTACTCAGCCAAGAGACCCAGTACTTC.

The count of this clone is one. This chain uses TRBV14 with TRBJ2-3; 13 nucleotides match TRBD2. The J segment lost 3 bases and the V segment lost 4 bases, leaving 4 bases of the junction unmatched. The CDR3 is made up of 16 amino acids. CDR1 SGHDN and CDR2 FVKESK come from the germline V gene. CDR3 region: CASSPPGLAGTDTQYF. The CDR3 bases are TGTGCCAGCAGCCCCCCGGGACTAGCGGGGACAGATACGCAGTATTTT.

This sequence joins TRBV28 and TRBJ2-7, with 8 bases fitting TRBD2. J gave up 3 bases and V 1 base, and 11 bases lay outside the gene matches. The CDR3 length is 17 residues. The germline gives CDR1 MDHEN, CDR2 SYDVKM. CDR3 sequence: CASSLSGGSDANYEQYF. In DNA, the CDR3 is TGTGCCAGCAGTTTATCGGGAGGGTCAGACGCAAACTACGAGCAGTACTTC.

This rearrangement joins TRBV5-1 to TRBJ2-2; D ambiguous. This CDR3 spans 14 amino acids. Germline V gene data show CDR1 as SGHRS and CDR2 as YFSETQ. V gave up 4 bases and J gave up 1 base, with 8 bases separating them. Written as DNA, the CDR3 is TGCGCCAGCAGCACAAGACTGAACACCGGGGAGCTGTTTTTT. This translates into CASSTRLNTGELFF. Combining the CDR3 with reference TRBV5-1 and TRBJ2-2 gives the whole variable domain KAGVTQTPRYLIKTRGQQVTLSCSPISGHRSVSWYQQTPGQGLQFLFEYFSETQRNKGNFPGRFSGRQFSNSRSEMNVSTLELGDSALYLCASSTRLNTGELFFGEGSRLTVL.

The sample holds one count of this clone. The V and J genes are TRBV5-4 and TRBJ2-1; 9 nucleotides line up with TRBD2. Germline CDR1 and CDR2: SGHNT and YYREEE (reference sequence). J gave up 4 bases and V 0 bases, and 2 bases lay outside the gene matches. The length of the CDR3 is 15 residues. The CDR3 region is CASSLDSGGYNEQFF. The CDR3 coding sequence is TGTGCCAGCAGCTTGGACAGCGGGGGGTACAATGAGCAGTTCTTC.

A single count supports this clone. This sequence joins TRBV4-1 and TRBJ1-4; 10 nucleotides align to TRBD1. Germline CDR1 reads MGHRA; CDR2 reads YSYEKL. V gave up 3 bases and J gave up 5 bases; unmatched junction bases: 3. The CDR3 is made up of 15 amino acids. The CDR3 region is CASSQGQGRNEKLFF. The CDR3 DNA reads TGCGCCAGCAGCCAGGGACAGGGGAGGAATGAAAAACTGTTTTTT.

This chain uses TRBV19 with TRBJ2-3; TRBD1 matches at 11 bases. This CDR3 spans 16 amino acids. CDR1 and CDR2 (germline): LNHDA, SQIVND (reference sequence). V dropped 10 bases and J dropped 1; count of bases not matched to a gene: 10. CDR3 protein: CATGWDRGTGTDTQYF. DNA of the CDR3: TGTGCCACCGGTTGGGACAGGGGGACGGGCACAGATACGCAGTATTTT.

The chain couples TRBV27 to TRBJ2-7; 10 nucleotides align to TRBD1. Germline V gene data show CDR1 as MNHEY and CDR2 as SMNVEV (reference sequence). Losses at the gene ends were 5 bases for V and 0 bases for J; bases not matched to a gene: 7. This CDR3 is 16 amino acids long. In DNA form, the CDR3 reads TGTGCCAGCAGTCATCGACAGGGGGCGCCCTCCTACGAGCAGTACTTC. Amino acid sequence: CASSHRQGAPSYEQYF.

In its sample, this clone was seen a few times. The chain employs TRBV7-3 and TRBJ2-2; the match to TRBD1 covers 8 bases. Germline V gene lookup returns CDR1 SGHTA and CDR2 FQGTGA. V shed 4 bases and J 4 bases; nucleotides not matched to a gene: 8. The CDR3 loop spans 16 amino acids. CDR3 residues: CASSSSGGIGTGELFF. The CDR3 DNA reads TGTGCCAGCAGCTCCTCAGGGGGCATCGGCACCGGGGAGCTGTTTTTT.

The rearrangement uses TRBV5-1 and TRBJ1-2; 10 nucleotides line up with TRBD1. From germline, CDR1 is SGHRS and CDR2 YFSETQ. This CDR3 is built from 14 residues. The J segment lost 8 bases and the V segment lost 5 bases, leaving 9 bases of the junction unmatched. This chain's CDR3 is CASRPVTGGEGYTF. For the CDR3, the DNA is TGCGCCAGCAGGCCCGTGACAGGGGGCGAGGGCTACACCTTC. Using reference TRBV5-1 and TRBJ1-2 for the parts outside the CDR3, the full variable domain is KAGVTQTPRYLIKTRGQQVTLSCSPISGHRSVSWYQQTPGQGLQFLFEYFSETQRNKGNFPGRFSGRQFSNSRSEMNVSTLELGDSALYLCASRPVTGGEGYTFGSGTRLTVV.

V usage is TRBV6-6 and J usage is TRBJ1-2; weak D call: TRBD1 (5 bases). Germline CDR1 is MNHNY and CDR2 is SVGAGI (reference sequence). Trimming shortened V by 7 bases and J by 5 bases, and 11 bases separated the two germline ends. CDR3 length: 12 residues. CDR3 in amino acids: CASTKEGYGYTF. CDR3 bases: TGTGCCAGCACCAAGGAGGGGTATGGCTACACCTTC.

The rearrangement links TRBV4-1 to TRBJ2-4, with TRBD1 matching 8 bases. V lost 4 bases to trimming and J lost 4 bases; unmatched junction nucleotides: 9. CDR1 MGHRA and CDR2 YSYEKL come from the germline V gene. CDR3 length: 16 amino acids. The CDR3 region is CASSRIKDREKNIQYF. The CDR3 DNA follows: TGCGCCAGCAGCCGGATAAAGGACAGGGAGAAAAACATTCAGTACTTC.

This clone has only a few counts. V usage is TRBV4-1 and J usage is TRBJ1-4; TRBD1 matches at 10 bases. The trim removed 3 bases at V and 8 bases at J, leaving 9 bases unmatched. CDR1 is MGHRA, CDR2 YSYEKL, per germline. The CDR3 is made up of 16 amino acids. The CDR3 loop reads CASSQDVTGGREKLFF. CDR3 in DNA: TGCGCCAGCAGCCAGGATGTGACAGGGGGCAGAGAAAAACTGTTTTTT.

V gene TRBV19 combines with J gene TRBJ1-2, with 8 bases matching TRBD1. V was pared by 7 bases and J by 3 bases, with 13 bases of the junction left unmatched. CDR3 length: 16 residues. Looked up from germline, CDR1 is LNHDA and CDR2 is SQIVND (reference sequence). CDR3 in amino acids: CASTSGQGGPDYGYTF. The CDR3 region has the DNA TGTGCCAGTACGTCTGGACAGGGTGGTCCGGACTATGGCTACACCTTC.

The chain employs TRBV5-1 and TRBJ1-6, with D hard to call. This CDR3 is 14 amino acids long. Germline lookup yields CDR1 SGHRS and CDR2 YFSETQ. Trimming cost V 2 bases and J 6 bases, with 9 bases left between them. The CDR3 spells CASSFEGTNSPLHF. DNA for the CDR3: TGCGCCAGCAGCTTCGAGGGTACTAATTCACCCCTCCACTTT. Full variable domain (missing parts from reference TRBV5-1 and TRBJ1-6): KAGVTQTPRYLIKTRGQQVTLSCSPISGHRSVSWYQQTPGQGLQFLFEYFSETQRNKGNFPGRFSGRQFSNSRSEMNVSTLELGDSALYLCASSFEGTNSPLHFGNGTRLTVT.

V is TRBV10-3 and J is TRBJ2-1; no clear D gene. Trimming cost V 3 bases and J 7 bases, with 10 bases left between them. Germline CDR1 ENHRY, CDR2 SYGVKD. This CDR3 has 13 amino acids. The chain's CDR3 is CAISDSEWNEQFF. Written as DNA, the CDR3 is TGTGCCATCAGTGATTCGGAGTGGAATGAGCAGTTCTTC.